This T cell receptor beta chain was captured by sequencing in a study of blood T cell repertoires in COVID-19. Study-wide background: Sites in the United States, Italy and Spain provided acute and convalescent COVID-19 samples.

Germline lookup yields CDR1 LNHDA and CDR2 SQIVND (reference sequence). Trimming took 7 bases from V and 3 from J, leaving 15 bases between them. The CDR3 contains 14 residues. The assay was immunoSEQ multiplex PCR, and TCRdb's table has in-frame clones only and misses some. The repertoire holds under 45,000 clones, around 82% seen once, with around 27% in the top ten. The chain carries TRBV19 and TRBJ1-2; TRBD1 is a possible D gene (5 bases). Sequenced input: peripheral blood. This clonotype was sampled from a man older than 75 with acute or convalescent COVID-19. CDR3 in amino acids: CASTPLAGHYGYTF. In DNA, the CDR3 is TGTGCCAGTACCCCCCTGGCAGGGCACTATGGCTACACCTTC.